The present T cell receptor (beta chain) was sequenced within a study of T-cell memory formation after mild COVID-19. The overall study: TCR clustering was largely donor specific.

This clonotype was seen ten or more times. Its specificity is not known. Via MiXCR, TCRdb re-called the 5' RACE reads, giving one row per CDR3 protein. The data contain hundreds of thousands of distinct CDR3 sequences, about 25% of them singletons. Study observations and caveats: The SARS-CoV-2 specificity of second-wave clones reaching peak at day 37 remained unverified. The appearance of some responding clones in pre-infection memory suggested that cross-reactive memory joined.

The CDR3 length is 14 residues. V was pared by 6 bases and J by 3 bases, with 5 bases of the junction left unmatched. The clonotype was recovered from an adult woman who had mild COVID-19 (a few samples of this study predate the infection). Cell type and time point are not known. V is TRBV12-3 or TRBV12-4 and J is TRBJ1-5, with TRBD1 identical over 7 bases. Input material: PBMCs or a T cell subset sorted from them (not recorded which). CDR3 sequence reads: CASRTDRDNQPQHF. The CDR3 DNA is TGTGCCAGCAGGACTGACAGGGACAATCAGCCCCAGCATTTT.